This TCR beta chain was profiled in a study of T cell repertoires in cytomegalovirus infection. At the level of the study: From public TCR beta signatures came an indication of both CMV infection and matching HLA type.

Study conclusions and caveats: The response measured ex vivo was dominated by TCR beta clonotypes (HLA-C-restricted and CMV-specific). Identification of carriers of CMV plus the relevant HLA was achieved through cumulative public TCR beta family frequency.

Germline values: CDR1 MNHEY, CDR2 SMNVEV (reference sequence). V dropped 6 bases and J dropped 7; count of bases not matched to a gene: 12. The CDR3 has 16 residues. MiXCR, run by TCRdb on the reads, gives a single entry per CDR3 protein. The repertoire has about 600,000 distinct CDR3 sequences, roughly 26% of them found once; the top ten carry approximately 8.2%. This clonotype showed up many times. The antigen is unknown. The receptor's source is a human donor in good health (CMV status not recorded). Some clones in this sample may be carry-over from other donors' samples. Sequencing was carried out using CD8+ T cells from PBMCs. The rearrangement links TRBV27 to TRBJ1-5; TRBD1 matches at 10 bases. CDR3 residues: CASSYSPGQGRQPQHF. The CDR3 DNA reads TGTGCCAGCAGCTACTCGCCGGGACAGGGGAGACAGCCCCAGCATTTT.